The source of this TCR beta chain is a study of cytotoxic CD8 clonotypes in ibrutinib-treated CLL. Germline-derived CDR1 and CDR2 are MNHNS and SASEGT. The CDR3 consists of 15 residues. V was clipped by 5 bases and J by 3 bases; unmatched bases: 6. This clone was seen a few times. Clones were sequenced by immunoSEQ multiplex PCR, and TCRdb holds only the in-frame ones, with some missing. This repertoire shows some 300,000 clones, 80% found once; its top ten account for over 5.5%. This sequence originates from a human donor with chronic lymphocytic leukemia. The chain combines TRBV6-1 with TRBJ2-1, with 8 bases identical to TRBD1. The source was PBMCs, collected before ibrutinib treatment. CDR3 sequence reads: CASSSHDRGYNEQFF. CDR3 coding DNA: TGTGCCAGCAGTTCCCACGACAGGGGCTACAATGAGCAGTTCTTC.